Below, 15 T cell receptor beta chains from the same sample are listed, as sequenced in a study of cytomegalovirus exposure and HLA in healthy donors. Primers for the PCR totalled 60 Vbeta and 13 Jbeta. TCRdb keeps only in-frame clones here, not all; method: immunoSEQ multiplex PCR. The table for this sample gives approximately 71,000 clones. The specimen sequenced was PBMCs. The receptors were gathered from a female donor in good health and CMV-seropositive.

The CDR3 sequence is CASSPDPGLNTDTQYF. The CDR3 bases are TGCGCCAGCAGCCCGGACCCGGGACTTAACACAGATACGCAGTATTTT. The V gene is TRBV5-1, the J gene TRBJ2-3; TRBD2 is a possible D gene (6 bases). This CDR3 has 16 residues. Looked up from germline, CDR1 is SGHRS and CDR2 is YFSETQ. V was shortened by 4 bases and J by 2 bases, with 17 bases between the two germline ends.

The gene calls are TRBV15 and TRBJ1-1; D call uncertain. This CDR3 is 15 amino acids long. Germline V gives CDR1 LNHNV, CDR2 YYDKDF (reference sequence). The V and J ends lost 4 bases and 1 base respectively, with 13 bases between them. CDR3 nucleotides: TGTGCCACCAGCAAACGGACGGGAGCGAACACTGAAGCTTTCTTT. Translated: CATSKRTGANTEAFF.

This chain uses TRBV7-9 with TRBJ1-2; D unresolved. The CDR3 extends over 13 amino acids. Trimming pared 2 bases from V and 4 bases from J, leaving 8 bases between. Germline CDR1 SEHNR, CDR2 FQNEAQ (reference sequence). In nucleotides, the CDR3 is TGTGCCAGCAGCTTATCCCCCGGCTATGGCTACACCTTC. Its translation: CASSLSPGYGYTF.

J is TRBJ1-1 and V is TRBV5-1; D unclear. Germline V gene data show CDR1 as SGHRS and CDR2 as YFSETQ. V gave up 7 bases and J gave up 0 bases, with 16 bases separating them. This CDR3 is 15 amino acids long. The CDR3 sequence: CASYASEGMNTEAFF. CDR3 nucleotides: TGCGCCAGCTATGCCTCTGAGGGAATGAACACTGAAGCTTTCTTT.

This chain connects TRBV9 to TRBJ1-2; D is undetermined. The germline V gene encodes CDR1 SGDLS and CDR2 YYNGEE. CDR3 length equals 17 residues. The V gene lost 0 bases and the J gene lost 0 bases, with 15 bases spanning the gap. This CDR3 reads CASSVDPDLLANYGYTF. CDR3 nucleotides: TGTGCCAGCAGCGTAGATCCCGATCTGTTAGCTAACTATGGCTACACCTTC.

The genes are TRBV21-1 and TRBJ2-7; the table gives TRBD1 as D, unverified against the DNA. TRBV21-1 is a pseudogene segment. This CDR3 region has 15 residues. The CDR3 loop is CASSKAGTVNYEQYF. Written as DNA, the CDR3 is TGTGCCAGCAGCAAAGCTGGGACAGTCAATTACGAGCAGTACTTC.

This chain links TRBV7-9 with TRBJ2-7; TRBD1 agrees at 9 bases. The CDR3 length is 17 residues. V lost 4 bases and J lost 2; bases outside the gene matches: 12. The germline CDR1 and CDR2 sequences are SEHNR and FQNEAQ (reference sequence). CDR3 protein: CASSSALSGTGTYEQYF. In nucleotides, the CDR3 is TGTGCCAGCAGCTCTGCCCTTTCCGGGACAGGGACCTACGAGCAGTACTTC.

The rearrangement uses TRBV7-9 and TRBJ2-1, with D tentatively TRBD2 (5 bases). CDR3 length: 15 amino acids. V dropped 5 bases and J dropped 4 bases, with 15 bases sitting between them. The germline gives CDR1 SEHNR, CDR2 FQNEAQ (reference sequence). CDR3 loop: CASSPRPGEYNEQFF. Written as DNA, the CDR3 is TGTGCCAGCAGCCCCCGGCCCGGGGAGTACAATGAGCAGTTCTTC.

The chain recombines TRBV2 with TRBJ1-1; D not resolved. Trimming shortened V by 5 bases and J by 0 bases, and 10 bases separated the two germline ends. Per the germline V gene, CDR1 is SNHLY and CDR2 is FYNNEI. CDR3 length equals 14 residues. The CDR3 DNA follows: TGTGCCAGCAGTATGACCGACATGAACACTGAAGCTTTCTTT. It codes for CASSMTDMNTEAFF.

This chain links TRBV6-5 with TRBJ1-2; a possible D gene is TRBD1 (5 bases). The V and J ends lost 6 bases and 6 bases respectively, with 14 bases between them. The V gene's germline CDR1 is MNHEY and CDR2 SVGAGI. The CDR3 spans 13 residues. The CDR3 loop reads CASSPRRGNGYTF. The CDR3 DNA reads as TGTGCCAGCAGCCCAAGGAGGGGCAATGGCTACACCTTC.

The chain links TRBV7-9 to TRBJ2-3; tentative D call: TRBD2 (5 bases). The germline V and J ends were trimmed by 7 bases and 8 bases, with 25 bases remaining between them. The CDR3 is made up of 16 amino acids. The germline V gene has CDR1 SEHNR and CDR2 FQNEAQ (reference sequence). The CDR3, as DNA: TGTGCCAGCACCGAACAAAGGGCTAGCCGATCCCGTACGCAGTATTTT. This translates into CASTEQRASRSRTQYF.

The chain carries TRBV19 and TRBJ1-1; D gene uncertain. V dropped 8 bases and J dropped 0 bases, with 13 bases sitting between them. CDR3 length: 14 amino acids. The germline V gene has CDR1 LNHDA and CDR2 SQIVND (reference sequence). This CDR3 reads CASATRRVNTEAFF. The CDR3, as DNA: TGTGCCAGTGCCACAAGACGGGTGAACACTGAAGCTTTCTTT.

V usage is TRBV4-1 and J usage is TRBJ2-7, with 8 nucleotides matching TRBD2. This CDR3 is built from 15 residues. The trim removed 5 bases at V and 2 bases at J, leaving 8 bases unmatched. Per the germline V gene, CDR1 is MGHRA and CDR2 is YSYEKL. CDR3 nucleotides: TGCGCCAGCAGCGTTGGGATAGCGGGGACCTACGAGCAGTACTTC. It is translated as CASSVGIAGTYEQYF.

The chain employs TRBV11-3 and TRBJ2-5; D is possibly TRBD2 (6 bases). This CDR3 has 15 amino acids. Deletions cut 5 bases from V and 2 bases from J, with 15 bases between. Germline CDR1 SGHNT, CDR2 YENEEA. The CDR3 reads CASSPPGGDQETQYF. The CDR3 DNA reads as TGTGCCAGCAGCCCCCCCGGGGGAGATCAAGAGACCCAGTACTTC.

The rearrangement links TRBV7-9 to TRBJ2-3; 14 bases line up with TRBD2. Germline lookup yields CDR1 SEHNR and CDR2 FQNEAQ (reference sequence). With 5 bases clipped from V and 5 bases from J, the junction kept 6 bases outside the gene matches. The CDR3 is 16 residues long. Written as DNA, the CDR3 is TGTGCCAGCAGCCCGGGACTAGCGGGAGTTGTAGATACGCAGTATTTT. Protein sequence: CASSPGLAGVVDTQYF.